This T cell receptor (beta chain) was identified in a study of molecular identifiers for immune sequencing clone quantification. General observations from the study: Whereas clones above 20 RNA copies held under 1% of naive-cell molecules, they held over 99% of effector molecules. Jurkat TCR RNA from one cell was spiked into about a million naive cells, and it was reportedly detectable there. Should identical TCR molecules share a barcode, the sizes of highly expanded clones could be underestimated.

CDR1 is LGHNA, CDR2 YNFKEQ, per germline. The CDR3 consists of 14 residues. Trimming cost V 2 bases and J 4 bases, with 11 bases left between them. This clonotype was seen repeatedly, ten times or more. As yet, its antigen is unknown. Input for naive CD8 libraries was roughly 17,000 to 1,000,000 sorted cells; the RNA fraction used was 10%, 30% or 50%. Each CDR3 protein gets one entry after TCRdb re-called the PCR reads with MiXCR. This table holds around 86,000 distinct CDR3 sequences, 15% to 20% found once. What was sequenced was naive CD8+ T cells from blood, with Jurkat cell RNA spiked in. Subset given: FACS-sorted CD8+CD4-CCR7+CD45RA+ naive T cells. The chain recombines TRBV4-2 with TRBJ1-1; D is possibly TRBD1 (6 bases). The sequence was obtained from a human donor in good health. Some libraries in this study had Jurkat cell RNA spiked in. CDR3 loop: CASSQLTGPTEAFF. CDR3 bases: TGTGCCAGCAGCCAACTTACAGGGCCCACTGAAGCTTTCTTT.